One and the same sample provided the 29 T cell receptor beta chains below, sequenced in a study of T-cell reconstitution after alpha-beta-depleted transplantation in children. The library targeted TCRbeta and was prepared with unique molecular identifiers. TCRdb reprocessed the PCR reads with MiXCR, giving one entry per CDR3 protein. The sample has roughly 610,000 distinct CDR3 sequences, roughly 10% seen once. The source material was PBMCs from the stem cell graft donor, sampled from the stem cell graft. Receptor source: a human donor who donated a stem cell graft to a child with acute myeloid leukemia.

This clonotype was seen many times. J is TRBJ2-5 and V is TRBV3-1; D uncertain. This CDR3 spans 11 amino acids. Germline V lookup: CDR1 LGHDT, CDR2 YNNKEL (reference sequence). The V end was cut by 5 bases, the J end by 2 bases, with 3 bases between. CDR3: CASSGQETQYF. CDR3 DNA: TGTGCCAGCAGCGGACAAGAGACCCAGTACTTC.

Here the CDR3 reads CAINQGDSETQYF. CDR3 nucleotides: TGTGCCATCAACCAGGGGGATTCCGAGACCCAGTACTTC. V and J are TRBV10-3 and TRBJ2-5; 7 nucleotides align to TRBD1. CDR3 length: 13 amino acids. V trimming: 7 bases; J trimming: 5 bases; junction bases outside the gene matches: 7. Germline V lookup: CDR1 ENHRY, CDR2 SYGVKD.

This clonotype came up many times. The V and J genes are TRBV5-1 and TRBJ2-1, with a weak D call TRBD2 (5 bases). V lost 2 bases, J lost 7 bases, and 10 bases lay in between. Germline V CDR1 and CDR2: SGHRS, YFSETQ. This CDR3 is built from 13 residues. The CDR3 nucleotides read TGCGCCAGCAGCTTACAAGCGGAGAATGAGCAGTTCTTC. Translation gives CASSLQAENEQFF.

This clonotype is a singleton in its sample. J is TRBJ2-7 and V is TRBV7-9, with D perhaps matching TRBD2 (6 bases). The CDR3 has 17 residues. The germline V and J ends were trimmed by 2 bases and 1 base, with 18 bases remaining between them. In germline, CDR1 is SEHNR, CDR2 FQNEAQ (reference sequence). The CDR3, as DNA: TGTGCCAGCAGCTTAAAATCGGGAGCAGCTAGGTCCTACGAGCAGTACTTC. Protein: CASSLKSGAARSYEQYF.

This clonotype occurred a few times. V usage is TRBV18 and J usage is TRBJ2-7; 7 bases align to TRBD1. V dropped 2 bases and J dropped 3; count of bases not matched to a gene: 13. The CDR3 consists of 17 residues. CDR1 and CDR2 (germline): KGHSH, LQKENI. For the CDR3, the DNA is TGTGCCAGCTCACCAATACGATCCGCAGGGGGTATCTACGAGCAGTACTTC. Translating gives CASSPIRSAGGIYEQYF. Complete variable domain (other parts from reference TRBV18 and TRBJ2-7): NAGVMQNPRHLVRRRGQEARLRCSPMKGHSHVYWYRQLPEEGLKFMVYLQKENIIDESGMPKERFSAEFPKEGPSILRIQQVVRGDSAAYFCASSPIRSAGGIYEQYFGPGTRLTVT.

This clonotype has a count of ten or more. This chain joins TRBV20-1 and TRBJ2-4; 8 nucleotides agree with TRBD2. Germline V gives CDR1 DFQATT, CDR2 SNEGSKA (reference sequence). CDR3 length: 15 residues. Unmatched junction bases numbered 14, after V lost 6 bases and J lost 7 bases. For the CDR3, the DNA is TGCAGTGCCGTAACGACCGGGAGGGCGTCGAACATTCAGTACTTC. Encoded protein: CSAVTTGRASNIQYF.

The J gene is TRBJ2-5, the V gene TRBV3-1, with 7 bases identical to TRBD1. The CDR3 contains 15 residues. Trimming at V came to 4 bases and at J to 1 base, leaving 6 bases not matched to a gene. The V gene's germline CDR1 is LGHDT and CDR2 YNNKEL (reference sequence). The CDR3 coding sequence is TGTGCCAGCAGCCCAGGGGACAGTCCCCAAGAGACCCAGTACTTC. Translating gives CASSPGDSPQETQYF.

This clonotype was counted many times. This chain joins TRBV5-6 and TRBJ2-1; possibly TRBD2 for D (6 bases). The V end lost 5 bases, the J end lost 7 bases, and 16 bases lay between the germline ends. There are 14 residues in the CDR3. Germline assignment: CDR1 SGHDT and CDR2 YYEEEE. In DNA form, the CDR3 reads TGTGCCAGCAGACCGCGGGGAGTAGTAAATGAGCAGTTCTTC. Translating it yields CASRPRGVVNEQFF. The variable domain in full, completed from reference TRBV5-6 and TRBJ2-1, reads DAGVTQSPTHLIKTRGQQVTLRCSPKSGHDTVSWYQQALGQGPQFIFQYYEEEERQRGNFPDRFSGHQFPNYSSELNVNALLLGDSALYLCASRPRGVVNEQFFGPGTRLTVL.

This clonotype was recorded many times. V is TRBV7-9 and J is TRBJ1-1; D is undetermined. The germline gives CDR1 SEHNR, CDR2 FQNEAQ (reference sequence). The CDR3 is made up of 13 amino acids. Trimming took off 1 base at V and 1 base at J, with 4 bases between the two ends. CDR3 in amino acids: CASSLDANTEAFF. The DNA for the CDR3 is TGTGCCAGCAGCTTAGATGCGAACACTGAAGCTTTCTTT.

The sample holds a few counts of this clonotype. This chain connects TRBV28 to TRBJ2-7; unclear D gene. This CDR3 contains 18 residues. The ends were cut back, 4 bases at V and 2 bases at J, with 24 bases in the middle. Per germline, CDR1 MDHEN and CDR2 SYDVKM. The CDR3 spells CASSSRSSSVIPTYEQYF. The CDR3, as DNA: TGTGCCAGCAGTTCCAGAAGTTCCTCCGTTATCCCGACCTACGAGCAGTACTTC. Full variable domain (outside the CDR3, taken from reference TRBV28 and TRBJ2-7): DVKVTQSSRYLVKRTGEKVFLECVQDMDHENMFWYRQDPGLGLRLIYFSYDVKMKEKGDIPEGYSVSREKKERFSLILESASTNQTSMYLCASSSRSSSVIPTYEQYFGPGTRLTVT.

The chain carries TRBV29-1 and TRBJ2-1; D remains unclear. With 3 bases removed from V and 14 bases from J, the gap between germline ends came to 14 bases. CDR3 length equals 11 residues. Per the germline V gene, CDR1 is SQVTM and CDR2 is ANQGSEA. This chain's CDR3 is CSVDPWPGEFF. The CDR3 nucleotides are TGCAGCGTTGATCCTTGGCCTGGGGAGTTCTTC.

The chain has TRBV12-3 or TRBV12-4 and TRBJ1-6, with 7 positions matching TRBD1. J gave up 5 bases and V 6 bases, and 4 bases lay outside the gene matches. The CDR3 is 14 residues long. The CDR3 DNA sequence: TGTGCCAGCAGGATGACAGGGAATAATTCACCCCTCCACTTT. It encodes CASRMTGNNSPLHF.

This clonotype has only a few counts. The chain joins TRBV5-1 to TRBJ1-1; 8 bases match TRBD1. CDR1 and CDR2 from the germline V gene are SGHRS and YFSETQ. The CDR3 spans 15 residues. V shed 2 bases, J shed 4 bases, and the junction held 7 bases outside the gene matches. The CDR3 DNA follows: TGCGCCAGCAGCTTCCGGACAGGGCCCGGCACTGAAGCTTTCTTT. Translation: CASSFRTGPGTEAFF.

This clonotype has more than one count but fewer than ten. V and J are TRBV21-1 and TRBJ2-7; the table calls TRBD1, which could not be checked here. TRBV21-1 is listed as a pseudogene. The CDR3 is made up of 17 amino acids. This chain's CDR3 is CASSKPRSGHRLGEQYF. As DNA, the CDR3 is TGTGCCAGCAGCAAACCACGGTCGGGACACCGGCTGGGCGAGCAGTACTTC.

There are a few counts of this clonotype. J is TRBJ2-1 and V is TRBV6-2 or TRBV6-3; a weak D match, TRBD2 (5 bases). The CDR3 sequence is 11 residues long. Germline assignment: CDR1 MNHEY and CDR2 SVGEGT. V was cut by 8 bases and J by 9 bases, with 11 bases left in between. This CDR3 is CASRDMGEQFF. The DNA for the CDR3 is TGTGCCAGCCGGGATATGGGTGAGCAGTTCTTC.

The chain is built from TRBV29-1 and TRBJ2-1; D may be TRBD1 (6 bases). The CDR3 sequence is 12 residues long. Germline CDR1 SQVTM, CDR2 ANQGSEA. V was shortened by 7 bases and J by 4 bases, with 11 bases between the two germline ends. CDR3 bases: TGCAGCGCTCCGACAGGTTACAATGAGCAGTTCTTC. It codes for CSAPTGYNEQFF.

Note on this clonotype: Just one base apart from a much larger clone, this may be a read error. The chain is built from TRBV9 and TRBJ2-1; TRBD1 matches at 9 bases. V lost 1 base and J lost 12; bases outside the gene matches: 8. The CDR3 sequence is 14 residues long. Germline V gene sequence: CDR1 SGDLS, CDR2 YYNGEE. The CDR3 sequence is CASSVPGQGMGQFF. CDR3 in DNA: TGTGCCAGCAGCGTACCGGGACAGGGTATGGGGCAGTTCTTC.

The chain is built from TRBV20-1 and TRBJ2-3; D gene uncertain. This CDR3 region has 12 residues. Trimming took off 5 bases at V and 7 bases at J, with 13 bases between the two ends. CDR1 DFQATT and CDR2 SNEGSKA come from the germline V gene (reference sequence). CDR3 amino acids: CSALDPWNTQYF. Written as DNA, the CDR3 is TGCAGTGCTCTGGACCCGTGGAATACGCAGTATTTT.

This clonotype was seen at least ten times. The V and J genes are TRBV20-1 and TRBJ2-1, with D unresolved. Between the trimmed V and J ends, which lost 3 bases and 7 bases, there was a span of 10 bases. The CDR3 extends over 12 amino acids. From germline, CDR1 is DFQATT and CDR2 SNEGSKA (reference sequence). CDR3 sequence: CSARMVRNEQFF. The CDR3 DNA reads as TGCAGTGCTAGGATGGTGAGAAATGAGCAGTTCTTC.

This clonotype has more than one count but fewer than ten. The chain links TRBV6-2 or TRBV6-3 to TRBJ2-7; 7 bases are shared with TRBD2. Germline values: CDR1 MNHEY, CDR2 SVGEGT. This CDR3 has 14 amino acids. J was trimmed by 5 bases and V by 8 bases; bases with no gene match: 12. The CDR3 loop reads CASRGFGGSDEQYF. As DNA, the CDR3 is TGTGCCAGCCGGGGGTTCGGCGGGAGCGACGAGCAGTACTTC.

CDR3 in DNA: TGCGCCAGCAAAGTTACGACGGGCACGTTTTCACCCCTCCACTTT. This sequence encodes CASKVTTGTFSPLHF. This chain connects TRBV5-1 to TRBJ1-6; no clear D gene. The CDR3 sequence is 15 residues long. V was shortened by 6 bases and J by 9 bases, with 19 bases between the two germline ends. Germline V gives CDR1 SGHRS, CDR2 YFSETQ.

This clonotype was detected only a few times. The V and J genes are TRBV28 and TRBJ2-5; 9 bases agree with TRBD1. V shed 5 bases and J 4 bases; nucleotides not matched to a gene: 8. The CDR3 runs to 15 residues. The germline V gene has CDR1 MDHEN and CDR2 SYDVKM. The CDR3 loop is CASSRRQGGSETQYF. The DNA for the CDR3 is TGTGCCAGCAGTCGCCGACAGGGGGGATCAGAGACCCAGTACTTC.

This chain connects TRBV5-1 to TRBJ2-6; no clear D. Trimming pared 3 bases from V and 0 bases from J, leaving 10 bases between. CDR1 is SGHRS, CDR2 YFSETQ, per germline. The length of the CDR3 is 16 residues. Written as DNA, the CDR3 is TGCGCCAGCAGCTGGGGTTATGGCTCTGGGGCCAACGTCCTGACTTTC. Translated: CASSWGYGSGANVLTF.

This clonotype occurred a few times. The chain carries TRBV14 and TRBJ1-6; no firm D call. Germline V gene data show CDR1 as SGHDN and CDR2 as FVKESK. This CDR3 is 15 amino acids long. Trimming stripped 1 base from V and 6 bases from J, with 10 bases between. The CDR3 sequence: CASSQGRGINSPLHF. Here the CDR3 DNA reads TGTGCCAGCAGCCAAGGTCGAGGGATTAATTCACCCCTCCACTTT.

This clonotype appeared a few times. The chain couples TRBV28 to TRBJ1-2, with TRBD1 identical over 10 bases. Germline-derived CDR1 and CDR2 are MDHEN and SYDVKM. The CDR3 consists of 15 residues. The J segment lost 5 bases and the V segment lost 1 base, leaving 4 bases of the junction unmatched. CDR3 DNA sequence: TGTGCCAGCAGTTTATCGCCGGGACAGGGGTATGGCTACACCTTC. Its translation: CASSLSPGQGYGYTF.

This clonotype was seen a handful of times. V is TRBV16 and J is TRBJ1-5; a weak D match, TRBD1 (5 bases). With 1 base removed from V and 5 bases from J, the gap between germline ends came to 9 bases. Germline loops: CDR1 KGHSY, CDR2 FQNENV. This CDR3 is 14 amino acids long. The CDR3 coding sequence is TGTGCCAGCAGCCAATTACAGGTACATCAGCCCCAGCATTTT. Translated: CASSQLQVHQPQHF.

This clonotype was observed many times. The V and J genes are TRBV7-2 and TRBJ2-7; 7 positions agree with TRBD2. The CDR3 length is 12 residues. The germline CDR1 and CDR2 sequences are SGHTA and FQGNSA. The CDR3 DNA reads TGTGCTTCTGGGAGGGGAAACTACGAGCAGTACTTC. Encoded protein: CASGRGNYEQYF.

The V call is TRBV20-1, the J call TRBJ2-1, with 14 positions matching TRBD2. This CDR3 contains 16 residues. Trimming removed 5 bases from V and 7 bases from J; junction bases left unmatched: 10. The V gene's germline CDR1 is DFQATT and CDR2 SNEGSKA (reference sequence). DNA of the CDR3: TGCAGTGCTTTACCGGGGACTAGCGGGAGAAAGAATGAGCAGTTCTTC. Translation gives CSALPGTSGRKNEQFF.

To note about this clonotype: Germline and junction disagree at one end, which may indicate a read error. The rearrangement uses TRBV5-6 and TRBJ2-7; 9 bases fit TRBD2. Germline V CDR1 and CDR2: SGHDT, YYEEEE. This CDR3 region has 13 residues. CDR3 nucleotide sequence: TGTGCCAGCAGCTTGGCTAGCGGGAAAGGGGCAGACTTC. Residues: CASSLASGKGADF.